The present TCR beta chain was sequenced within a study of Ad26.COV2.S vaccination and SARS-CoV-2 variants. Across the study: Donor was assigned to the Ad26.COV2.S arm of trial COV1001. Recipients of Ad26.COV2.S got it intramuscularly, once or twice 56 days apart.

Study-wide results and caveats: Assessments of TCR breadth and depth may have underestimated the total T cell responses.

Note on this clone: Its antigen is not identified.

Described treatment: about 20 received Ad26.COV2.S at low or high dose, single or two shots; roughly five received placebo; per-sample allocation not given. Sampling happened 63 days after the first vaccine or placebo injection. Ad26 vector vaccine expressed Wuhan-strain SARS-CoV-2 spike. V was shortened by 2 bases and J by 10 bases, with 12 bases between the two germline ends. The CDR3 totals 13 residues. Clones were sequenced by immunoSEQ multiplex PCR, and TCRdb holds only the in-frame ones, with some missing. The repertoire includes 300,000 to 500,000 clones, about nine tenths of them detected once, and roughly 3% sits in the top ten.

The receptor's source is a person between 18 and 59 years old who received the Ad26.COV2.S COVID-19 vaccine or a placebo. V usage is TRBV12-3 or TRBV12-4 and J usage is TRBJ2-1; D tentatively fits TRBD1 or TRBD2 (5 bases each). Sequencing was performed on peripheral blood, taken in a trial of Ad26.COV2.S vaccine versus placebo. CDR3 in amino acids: CASSLRGPWEQFF. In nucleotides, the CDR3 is TGTGCCAGCAGTTTACGGGGACCGTGGGAGCAGTTCTTC.